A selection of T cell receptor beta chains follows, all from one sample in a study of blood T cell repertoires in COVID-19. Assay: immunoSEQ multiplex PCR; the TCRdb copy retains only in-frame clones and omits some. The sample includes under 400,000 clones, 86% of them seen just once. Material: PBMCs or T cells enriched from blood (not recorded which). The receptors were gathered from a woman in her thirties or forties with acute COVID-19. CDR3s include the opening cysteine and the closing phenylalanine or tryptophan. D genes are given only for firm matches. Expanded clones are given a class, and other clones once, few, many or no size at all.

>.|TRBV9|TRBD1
CASSAISGTAGNTIYF
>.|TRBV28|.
CASHQRAPGKLFF
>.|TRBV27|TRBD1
CASSLGQGAFSVTGELFF
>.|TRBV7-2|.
CASSFLIDRLNYGYTF
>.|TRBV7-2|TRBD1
CASSQNGQGISPLHF
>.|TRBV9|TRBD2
CASSPGLAGHNEQFF
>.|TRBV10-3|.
CAIRPERDTGELFF
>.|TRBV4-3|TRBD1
CASSQGTGTGLLIDQPQHF
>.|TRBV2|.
CASNQDSDTEAFF
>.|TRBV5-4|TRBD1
CASSIQQGAEGTEAFF
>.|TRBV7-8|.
CASSSTGSSYNEQFF
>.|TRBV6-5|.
CASRGGGNTEAFF
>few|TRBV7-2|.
CASMVPGYSPLHF
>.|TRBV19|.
CASSIVDRQPQHF
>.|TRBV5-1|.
CASSLPLLAQTYNEQFF
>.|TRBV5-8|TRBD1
CASSLSAGQGVSETQYF
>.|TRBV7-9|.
CASSPLRGTEAFF
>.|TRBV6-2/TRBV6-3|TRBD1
CASSSRTGFSDTQYF
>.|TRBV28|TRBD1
CASSLGQGASSPLHF
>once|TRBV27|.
CASSLVVSSYNSPLHF
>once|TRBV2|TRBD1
CASAGDRVYEKLFF
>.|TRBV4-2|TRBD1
CASSQVRDSNPWNSNYGYTF
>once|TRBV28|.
CASSFIAQNSNQPQHF
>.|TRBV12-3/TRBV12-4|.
CASSPGNSPLHF
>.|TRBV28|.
CASSAPGQKNEKLFF
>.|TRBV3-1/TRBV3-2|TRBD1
CASSQGTGTEAFF
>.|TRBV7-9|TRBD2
CASSLGTSGVTDTQYF
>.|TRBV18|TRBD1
CASSTTGMGYTF
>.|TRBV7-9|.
CASSSMVGLGQETQYF
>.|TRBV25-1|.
CASQGDSNQPQHF
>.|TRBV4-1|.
CASSHGPNGDTQYF
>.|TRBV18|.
CASSPSDIVNTEAFF
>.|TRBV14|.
CASSSQMNTEAFF